The source of this TCR beta chain is a study of blood T cell repertoires in COVID-19. Sequencing was performed with immunoSEQ multiplex PCR; in TCRdb, only in-frame clones are kept and a portion is missing. The top ten clones hold approximately 10% of a sample with 150,000 or so clones, 88% of them seen once. This receptor was taken from a man aged 45 to 65 with acute or convalescent COVID-19. What was sequenced was peripheral blood.

The CDR3 sequence: CASSLNGGESYNEQFF. CDR3 nucleotides: TGTGCCAGCAGCTTAAATGGGGGCGAATCCTACAATGAGCAGTTCTTC. The V call is TRBV7-3, the J call TRBJ2-1; possible D gene TRBD1, 6 bases. This CDR3 has 16 amino acids. Germline V gene lookup returns CDR1 SGHTA and CDR2 FQGTGA. Trimming pared 1 base from V and 1 base from J, leaving 11 bases between.